This passage covers 19 T cell receptor beta chains from one sample sequenced in a study of blood T cell repertoires in COVID-19. Sequencing used immunoSEQ multiplex PCR; TCRdb keeps in-frame clones, though not all of them. The table has about 400,000 clones, 88% seen once. Sequencing was done on a sample of PBMCs or T cells enriched from blood (not recorded which). These receptors were collected from a woman aged 40 to 50 with acute COVID-19.

V usage is TRBV29-1 and J usage is TRBJ2-1; TRBD2 might be the D (6 bases). Trimming removed 4 bases at V and 5 bases at J, with 15 bases between. This CDR3 has 14 amino acids. The germline V gene encodes CDR1 SQVTM and CDR2 ANQGSEA. The CDR3 reads CSVGRGEINNEQFF. DNA of the CDR3: TGCAGCGTTGGGCGCGGGGAGATCAACAATGAGCAGTTCTTC.

In DNA, the CDR3 is TGTGCCAGCAGCCCTAGGACGGAGGGTACGCAGTATTTT. Amino acids: CASSPRTEGTQYF. The gene calls are TRBV3-1 (or the pseudogene TRBV3-2) and TRBJ2-3; a weak D match, TRBD2 (6 bases). CDR1 is LGHDT, CDR2 YNNKEL, per germline (reference sequence). V lost 4 bases to trimming and J lost 8 bases, with 13 bases between them. CDR3 length: 13 residues.

V and J are TRBV7-8 and TRBJ1-6; 9 positions match TRBD1. Trimming cost V 5 bases and J 7 bases; bases outside gene matches: 12. This CDR3 is built from 17 residues. CDR1 and CDR2 from the germline V gene are SGHVS and FQNEAQ. CDR3 coding DNA: TGTGCCAGCAGCCCCACGACAGGGGGGAGTTACAATTCACCCCTCCACTTT. The encoded protein is CASSPTTGGSYNSPLHF. Drawing the rest from reference TRBV7-8 and TRBJ1-6, the complete variable domain is GAGVSQSPRYKVAKRGQDVALRCDPISGHVSLFWYQQALGQGPEFLTYFQNEAQLDKSGLPSDRFFAERPEGSVSTLKIQRTQQEDSAVYLCASSPTTGGSYNSPLHFGNGTRLTVT.

The chain combines TRBV9 with TRBJ2-2, with TRBD2 identical over 8 bases. This CDR3 comprises 14 residues. Per germline, CDR1 SGDLS and CDR2 YYNGEE. After removal of 7 bases from V and 3 bases from J, the junction contained 5 bases not matched to a gene. The CDR3 is CASSLTSDTGELFF. CDR3 nucleotide sequence: TGTGCCAGCTCCCTGACTAGCGACACCGGGGAGCTGTTTTTT.

The V and J genes are TRBV3-1 (or the pseudogene TRBV3-2) and TRBJ1-1, with 8 bases lining up with TRBD1. V lost 4 bases to trimming and J lost 3 bases; unmatched junction nucleotides: 4. CDR1 is LGHDT, CDR2 YNNKEL, per germline (reference sequence). The CDR3 runs to 14 residues. CDR3: CASSPTGGDTEAFF. Written as DNA, the CDR3 is TGTGCCAGCAGCCCCACAGGGGGGGACACTGAAGCTTTCTTT.

The chain employs TRBV7-9 and TRBJ2-7; the D call may be TRBD1 or TRBD2 (9 bases each). Trimming left V 5 bases short and J 6 bases short, with 26 bases between. This CDR3 has 17 amino acids. Germline CDR1 and CDR2: SEHNR and FQNEAQ (reference sequence). The CDR3 sequence is CASSRQGGPGLASEQYF. As DNA, the CDR3 is TGTGCCAGCAGCCGACAGGGGGGACCGGGACTAGCTTCCGAGCAGTACTTC.

The V gene is TRBV9, the J gene TRBJ2-1; D is possibly TRBD2 (6 bases). This CDR3 contains 15 residues. Germline CDR1 is SGDLS and CDR2 is YYNGEE. Trimming removed 1 base from V and 4 bases from J, with 12 bases in between. The CDR3 DNA follows: TGTGCCAGCAGCGTATCACCGGGACTTTACAATGAGCAGTTCTTC. This codes for CASSVSPGLYNEQFF. The full variable domain, in which reference TRBV9 and TRBJ2-1 provide the parts outside the CDR3, is DSGVTQTPKHLITATGQRVTLRCSPRSGDLSVYWYQQSLDQGLQFLIQYYNGEERAKGNILERFSAQQFPDLHSELNLSSLELGDSALYFCASSVSPGLYNEQFFGPGTRLTVL.

This rearrangement joins TRBV7-9 to TRBJ2-7; D perhaps matches TRBD1 (6 bases). Trimming stripped 5 bases from V and 5 bases from J, with 16 bases between. CDR1 SEHNR and CDR2 FQNEAQ come from the germline V gene (reference sequence). The CDR3 extends over 14 amino acids. DNA for the CDR3: TGTGCCAGCAGCATAACAGGGCTCTTTAACGAGCAGTACTTC. It yields the protein CASSITGLFNEQYF.

The rearrangement links TRBV5-6 to TRBJ2-1; 12 bases match TRBD1. The germline V gene encodes CDR1 SGHDT and CDR2 YYEEEE. This CDR3 region has 14 residues. Trimming at V came to 4 bases and at J to 12 bases, leaving 8 bases not matched to a gene. The chain's CDR3 is CASSRGQGAYGQFF. The CDR3 DNA reads as TGTGCCAGCAGCCGGGGACAGGGGGCTTACGGGCAGTTCTTC.

CDR3 sequence (DNA): TGTGCCAGCAGCTTAGCTTGGACTAGCCATGAGCAGTTCTTC. Translating gives CASSLAWTSHEQFF. V and J are TRBV11-2 and TRBJ2-1; 8 bases match TRBD2. J was trimmed by 8 bases and V by 1 base; bases with no gene match: 4. CDR3 size: 14 residues. Germline loops: CDR1 SGHAT, CDR2 FQNNGV. The full variable domain, rest sourced from reference TRBV11-2 and TRBJ2-1, is EAGVAQSPRYKIIEKRQSVAFWCNPISGHATLYWYQQILGQGPKLLIQFQNNGVVDDSQLPKDRFSAERLKGVDSTLKIQPAKLEDSAVYLCASSLAWTSHEQFFGPGTRLTVL.

This chain joins TRBV20-1 and TRBJ1-2; a possible D gene is TRBD1 (6 bases). Trimming cost V 4 bases and J 9 bases, with 12 bases left between them. The V gene's germline CDR1 is DFQATT and CDR2 SNEGSKA (reference sequence). The CDR3 is 11 amino acids. The chain's CDR3 is CSATQGNRYTF. In nucleotides, the CDR3 is TGCAGTGCTACACAGGGAAATCGCTACACCTTC.

The rearrangement uses TRBV6-1 and TRBJ2-7, with D maybe TRBD2 (6 bases). The CDR3 is 17 residues long. Trimming left V 2 bases short and J 7 bases short, with 24 bases between. Germline CDR1 and CDR2: MNHNS and SASEGT. CDR3 amino acids: CASSEQLVLGSAGEQYF. DNA of the CDR3: TGTGCCAGCAGTGAACAATTGGTCCTTGGTTCGGCGGGGGAGCAGTACTTC.

The chain employs TRBV7-2 and TRBJ2-6, with a possible D match to TRBD2 (6 bases). The CDR3 sequence is 15 residues long. Looked up from germline, CDR1 is SGHTA and CDR2 is FQGNSA. V lost 5 bases to trimming and J lost 3 bases, with 11 bases between them. The CDR3: CASSVGSGGANVLTF. The CDR3 DNA follows: TGTGCCAGCAGCGTCGGGAGCGGTGGGGCCAACGTCCTGACTTTC. The complete variable domain, with remaining parts taken from reference TRBV7-2 and TRBJ2-6, reads GAGVSQSPSNKVTEKGKDVELRCDPISGHTALYWYRQSLGQGLEFLIYFQGNSAPDKSGLPSDRFSAERTGGSVSTLTIQRTQQEDSAVYLCASSVGSGGANVLTFGAGSRLTVL.

This chain links TRBV5-1 with TRBJ2-7; D is unclear. CDR3 size: 15 residues. Germline lookup yields CDR1 SGHRS and CDR2 YFSETQ. Trimming took off 0 bases at V and 3 bases at J, with 13 bases between the two ends. In DNA form, the CDR3 reads TGCGCCAGCAGCTTGGAGTTAGTCCCCGGCTACGAGCAGTACTTC. Translating gives CASSLELVPGYEQYF. Supplemented by reference TRBV5-1 and TRBJ2-7, the full variable domain reads KAGVTQTPRYLIKTRGQQVTLSCSPISGHRSVSWYQQTPGQGLQFLFEYFSETQRNKGNFPGRFSGRQFSNSRSEMNVSTLELGDSALYLCASSLELVPGYEQYFGPGTRLTVT.

Notes on this clone: Other nucleotide sequences from this sample produce the same CDR3. The chain combines TRBV5-1 with TRBJ1-4; D is undetermined. Germline CDR1 reads SGHRS; CDR2 reads YFSETQ. The CDR3 is made up of 14 amino acids. Trimming took off 1 base at V and 0 bases at J, with 4 bases between the two ends. This CDR3 is CASSLTATNEKLFF. The CDR3 region has the DNA TGCGCCAGCAGCTTGACAGCAACTAATGAAAAACTGTTTTTT.

The chain has TRBV28 and TRBJ1-1; 10 bases agree with TRBD1. Germline values: CDR1 MDHEN, CDR2 SYDVKM. V was pared by 10 bases and J by 10 bases, with 12 bases of the junction left unmatched. The CDR3 extends over 13 amino acids. The CDR3: CATTKGQGVGAFF. DNA of the CDR3: TGTGCCACAACAAAAGGACAGGGGGTAGGAGCTTTCTTT.

The V gene is TRBV29-1, the J gene TRBJ1-3; no definite D call. The CDR3 extends over 12 amino acids. Trimming removed 0 bases at V and 4 bases at J, with 4 bases between. CDR1 and CDR2 from the germline V gene are SQVTM and ANQGSEA. CDR3 nucleotides: TGCAGCGTTGAAGATATGGGAAACACCATATATTTT. It translates to CSVEDMGNTIYF. Based on the CDR3 plus reference TRBV29-1 and TRBJ1-3, the full variable domain is SAVISQKPSRDICQRGTSLTIQCQVDSQVTMMFWYRQQPGQSLTLIATANQGSEATYESGFVIDKFPISRPNLTFSTLTVSNMSPEDSSIYLCSVEDMGNTIYFGEGSWLTVV.

The J gene is TRBJ2-7, the V gene TRBV11-2; TRBD1 matches at 8 bases. Per germline, CDR1 SGHAT and CDR2 FQNNGV. The CDR3 is made up of 13 amino acids. V shed 5 bases, J shed 3 bases, and the junction held 3 bases outside the gene matches. CDR3 bases: TGTGCCAGCAGCCAGGACAGGGACTACGAGCAGTACTTC. Translation gives CASSQDRDYEQYF. The whole variable domain, filled in from reference TRBV11-2 and TRBJ2-7, reads EAGVAQSPRYKIIEKRQSVAFWCNPISGHATLYWYQQILGQGPKLLIQFQNNGVVDDSQLPKDRFSAERLKGVDSTLKIQPAKLEDSAVYLCASSQDRDYEQYFGPGTRLTVT.

The rearrangement uses TRBV19 and TRBJ2-2; 11 nucleotides line up with TRBD2. Germline CDR1 LNHDA, CDR2 SQIVND (reference sequence). This CDR3 is 15 amino acids long. The trim removed 7 bases at V and 9 bases at J, leaving 10 bases unmatched. CDR3 region: CASKGLAVPGRELFF. CDR3 nucleotide sequence: TGTGCCAGTAAGGGACTAGCGGTCCCTGGGAGGGAGCTGTTTTTT.